The clone carrying this T cell receptor beta chain was recorded at least ten times. As yet, its antigen is unknown. TCRdb processed the multiplex PCR reads anew with MiXCR; each CDR3 protein has one entry. The sample consists of approximately 210,000 distinct CDR3 sequences, about 32% of them appearing once. These data come from a study of breast tumors, draining lymph nodes, adjacent tissues. Findings of the study overall: The lymph node origin of tumor T cells was framed as consistent with a hypothesis, not demonstrated.

The CDR3 extends over 13 amino acids. CDR1 and CDR2 (germline): SGHKS, YYEKEE (reference sequence). Trimming removed 3 bases at V and 6 bases at J, with 12 bases between. Breast cancer patients provided tissue from their axillary draining lymph nodes. Material for sequencing was axillary lymph node tissue. The TCR was taken from a female donor with breast cancer. Some clones in this sample may be carry-over from other donors' samples. J is TRBJ1-2 and V is TRBV5-5, with D perhaps TRBD1 (6 bases). CDR3 amino acids: CASSWDTGNGYTF. The CDR3 DNA sequence: TGTGCCAGCAGCTGGGACACTGGGAATGGCTACACCTTC.